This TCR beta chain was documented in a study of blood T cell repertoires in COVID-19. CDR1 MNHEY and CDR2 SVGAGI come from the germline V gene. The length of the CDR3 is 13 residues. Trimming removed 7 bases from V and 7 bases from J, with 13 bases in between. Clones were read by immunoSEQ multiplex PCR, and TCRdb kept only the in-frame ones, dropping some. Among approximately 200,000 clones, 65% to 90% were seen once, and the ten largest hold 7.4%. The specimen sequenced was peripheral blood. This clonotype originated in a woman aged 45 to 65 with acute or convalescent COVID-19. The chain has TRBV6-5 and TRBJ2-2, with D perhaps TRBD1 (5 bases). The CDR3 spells CASINPGHGELFF. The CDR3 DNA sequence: TGTGCCAGCATAAATCCAGGGCACGGGGAGCTGTTTTTT.